This T cell receptor (beta chain) was obtained from a study of OX40 agonist ivuxolimab in advanced cancers. The wider study: Patients received ivuxolimab, an intravenous treatment, every 2 weeks at 0.01 to 10 mg/kg. The study enrolled dose-escalation patients with hepatocellular carcinoma, melanoma, renal cell or head and neck cancer.

General study results and limits: CD4+ and CD8+ blood T cells expanded clonally by week 6 at 0.1 to 3.0 mg/kg. Individuals who were partial responders at 0.1-3.0 mg/kg had clonal expansion that ranked among the lowest.

Sequencing was performed with immunoSEQ multiplex PCR; in TCRdb, only in-frame clones are kept and a portion is missing. The table includes roughly 55,000 clones, over 70% detected once. Deletions cut 7 bases from V and 6 bases from J, with 10 bases between. The CDR3 sequence is 11 residues long. Per the germline V gene, CDR1 is MNHEY and CDR2 is SVGAGI. This clone was seen just once. What it binds is unknown. The sample here was CD4+ or CD8+ T cells sorted from blood, taken in a trial of the OX40 agonist ivuxolimab. The receptor's source is an adult with an advanced solid tumor such as melanoma, head and neck, liver or kidney cancer. The genes are TRBV6-5 and TRBJ2-7; D is possibly TRBD1 (5 bases). This CDR3 reads CASTQGPEQYF. The CDR3 DNA sequence: TGTGCCAGCACTCAGGGTCCCGAGCAGTACTTC.